One sample yielded the 6 T cell receptor beta chains listed below, sequenced in a study of cytomegalovirus exposure and HLA in healthy donors. The primer mix had 60 Vbeta and 13 Jbeta primers. Sequencing used immunoSEQ multiplex PCR; TCRdb keeps in-frame clones, though not all of them. This sample carries some 110,000 clones, nearly 75% of them seen once, and the ten largest clones take over 4%. Sequencing was carried out using PBMCs. These receptors originate from a man aged 25 to 45 in good health and CMV-seropositive.

The gene calls are TRBV7-6 and TRBJ2-7; tentatively, D is TRBD2 (6 bases). The V gene's germline CDR1 is SGHVS and CDR2 FNYEAQ. The V end lost 1 base, the J end lost 3 bases, and 13 bases lay between the germline ends. The CDR3 contains 15 residues. The CDR3 region is CASSLGETRVYEQYF. The CDR3 DNA follows: TGTGCCAGCAGCTTAGGAGAGACTAGGGTCTACGAGCAGTACTTC.

The chain combines TRBV4-1 with TRBJ1-5; D is undetermined. Between the trimmed V and J ends, which lost 0 bases and 7 bases, there was a span of 7 bases. The CDR3 extends over 13 amino acids. Looked up from germline, CDR1 is MGHRA and CDR2 is YSYEKL. CDR3 sequence (DNA): TGCGCCAGCAGCCAAGATCGGGGACAGCCCCAGCATTTT. This gives the protein CASSQDRGQPQHF.

This clone was seen a few times. The chain is built from TRBV5-1 and TRBJ2-1; 11 bases map to TRBD1. The CDR3 runs to 17 residues. Germline assignment: CDR1 SGHRS and CDR2 YFSETQ. J was trimmed by 9 bases and V by 2 bases; bases with no gene match: 13. DNA for the CDR3: TGCGCCAGCAGCTTTTATGGGGGGACAGGGGGTCAAGTTGAGCAGTTCTTC. Residues: CASSFYGGTGGQVEQFF.

The rearrangement uses TRBV6-5 and TRBJ1-1, with unresolved D. The CDR3 sequence is 13 residues long. From germline, CDR1 is MNHEY and CDR2 SVGAGI. Trimming took 5 bases from V and 2 from J, leaving 9 bases between them. CDR3 sequence: CASSAEINTEAFF. CDR3 nucleotides: TGTGCCAGCAGTGCAGAAATAAACACTGAAGCTTTCTTT.

A remark on this clone: Other nucleotide sequences from this sample produce the same CDR3. The rearrangement uses TRBV10-3 and TRBJ1-1, with a tentative D call TRBD1 (6 bases). The germline V gene has CDR1 ENHRY and CDR2 SYGVKD. This CDR3 is built from 15 residues. Trimming removed 3 bases at V and 2 bases at J, with 13 bases between. For the CDR3, the DNA is TGTGCCATCAGTGACATGTCAGGGGTAAACACTGAAGCTTTCTTT. Encoded protein: CAISDMSGVNTEAFF.

The chain recombines TRBV18 with TRBJ1-2, with 7 bases that match TRBD1. The CDR3 contains 14 residues. With V trimmed by 6 bases and J by 0 bases, 4 bases remained unmatched. Germline-derived CDR1 and CDR2 are KGHSH and LQKENI. CDR3 in amino acids: CASSGQVTNYGYTF. The CDR3 DNA sequence: TGTGCCAGCTCCGGACAGGTTACTAACTATGGCTACACCTTC.